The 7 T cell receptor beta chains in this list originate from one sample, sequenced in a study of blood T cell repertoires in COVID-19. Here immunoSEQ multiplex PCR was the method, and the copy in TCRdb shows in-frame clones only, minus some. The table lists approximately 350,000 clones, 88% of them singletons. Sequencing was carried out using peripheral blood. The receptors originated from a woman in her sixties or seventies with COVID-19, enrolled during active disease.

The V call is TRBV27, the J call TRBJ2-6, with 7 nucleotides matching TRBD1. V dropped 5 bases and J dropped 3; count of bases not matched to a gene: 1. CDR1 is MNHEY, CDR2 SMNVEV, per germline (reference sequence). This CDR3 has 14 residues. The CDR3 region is CASSGTVGANVLTF. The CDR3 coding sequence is TGTGCCAGCAGTGGGACAGTTGGGGCCAACGTCCTGACTTTC.

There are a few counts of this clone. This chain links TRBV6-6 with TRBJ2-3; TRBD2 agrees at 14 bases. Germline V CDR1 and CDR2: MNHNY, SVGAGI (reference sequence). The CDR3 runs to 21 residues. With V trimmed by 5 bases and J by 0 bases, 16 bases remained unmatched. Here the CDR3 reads CASSPGLAGGVSWRSTDTQYF. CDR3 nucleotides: TGTGCCAGCAGTCCCGGACTAGCGGGGGGAGTGTCCTGGAGGAGCACAGATACGCAGTATTTT.

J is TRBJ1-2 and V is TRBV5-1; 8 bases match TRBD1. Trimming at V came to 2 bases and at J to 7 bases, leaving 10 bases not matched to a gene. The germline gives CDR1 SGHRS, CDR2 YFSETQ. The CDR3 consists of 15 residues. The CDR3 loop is CASSLSGQGKGGYTF. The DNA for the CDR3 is TGCGCCAGCAGCTTATCCGGACAGGGTAAAGGTGGCTACACCTTC. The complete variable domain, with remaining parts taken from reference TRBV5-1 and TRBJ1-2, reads KAGVTQTPRYLIKTRGQQVTLSCSPISGHRSVSWYQQTPGQGLQFLFEYFSETQRNKGNFPGRFSGRQFSNSRSEMNVSTLELGDSALYLCASSLSGQGKGGYTFGSGTRLTVV.

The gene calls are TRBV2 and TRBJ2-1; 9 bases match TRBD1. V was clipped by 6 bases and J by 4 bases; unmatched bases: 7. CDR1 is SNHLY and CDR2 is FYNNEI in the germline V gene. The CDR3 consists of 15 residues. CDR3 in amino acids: CASSVQGARYNEQFF. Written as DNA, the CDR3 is TGTGCCAGCAGCGTACAGGGGGCGAGGTACAATGAGCAGTTCTTC. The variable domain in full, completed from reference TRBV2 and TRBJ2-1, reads EPEVTQTPSHQVTQMGQEVILRCVPISNHLYFYWYRQILGQKVEFLVSFYNNEISEKSEIFDDQFSVERPDGSNFTLKIRSTKLEDSAMYFCASSVQGARYNEQFFGPGTRLTVL.

Here the CDR3 DNA reads TGTGCCAGCAGCGAAGGACAGGGAAAATACAATGAGCAGTTCTTC. Its protein is CASSEGQGKYNEQFF. The chain uses TRBV7-9 and TRBJ2-1; TRBD1 agrees at 8 bases. CDR3 length: 15 amino acids. Germline V gene data show CDR1 as SEHNR and CDR2 as FQNEAQ (reference sequence). The V and J ends lost 5 bases and 4 bases, in that order; junction bases with no gene match: 7.

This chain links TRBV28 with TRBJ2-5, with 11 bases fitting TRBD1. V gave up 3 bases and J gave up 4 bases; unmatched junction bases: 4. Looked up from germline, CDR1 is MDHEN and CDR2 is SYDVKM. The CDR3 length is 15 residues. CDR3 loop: CASSFGGQGGETQYF. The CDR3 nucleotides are TGTGCCAGCAGTTTTGGGGGACAGGGGGGAGAGACCCAGTACTTC. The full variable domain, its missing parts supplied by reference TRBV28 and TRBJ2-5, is DVKVTQSSRYLVKRTGEKVFLECVQDMDHENMFWYRQDPGLGLRLIYFSYDVKMKEKGDIPEGYSVSREKKERFSLILESASTNQTSMYLCASSFGGQGGETQYFGPGTRLLVL.

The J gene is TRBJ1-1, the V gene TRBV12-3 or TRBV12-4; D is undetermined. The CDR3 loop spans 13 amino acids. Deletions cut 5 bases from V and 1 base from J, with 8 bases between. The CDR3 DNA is TGTGCCAGCAGTCCCGCAGAGAACACTGAAGCTTTCTTT. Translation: CASSPAENTEAFF.